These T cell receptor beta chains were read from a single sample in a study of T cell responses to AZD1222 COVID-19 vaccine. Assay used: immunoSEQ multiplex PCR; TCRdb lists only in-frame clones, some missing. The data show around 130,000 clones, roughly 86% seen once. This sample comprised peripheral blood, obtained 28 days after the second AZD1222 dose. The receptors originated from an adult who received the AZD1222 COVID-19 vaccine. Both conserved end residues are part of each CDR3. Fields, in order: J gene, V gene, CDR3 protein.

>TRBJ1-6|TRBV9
CASSGSGGQLSYNSPLHF
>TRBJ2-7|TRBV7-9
CATSFGQGSFFPYEQYF
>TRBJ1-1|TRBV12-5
CASGLVLGEAGEAFF
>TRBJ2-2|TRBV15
CATSRDRILAANTGELFF
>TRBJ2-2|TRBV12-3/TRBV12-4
CASSFPGELFF
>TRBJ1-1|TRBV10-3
CAIRDGMNTEAFF
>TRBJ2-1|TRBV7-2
CASSLGGGRDEQFF
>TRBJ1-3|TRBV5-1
CASSSLAGQRSGNTIYF
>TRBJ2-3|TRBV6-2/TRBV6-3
CASSYSAGPTDTQYF
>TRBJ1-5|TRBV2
CASSPPSDRGQPQHF
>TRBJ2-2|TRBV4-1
CPPRQRPGRGQSGELFF
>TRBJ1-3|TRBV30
CACPRAEGLGAGNTIYF
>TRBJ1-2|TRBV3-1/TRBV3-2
CASSQVPENYGYTF
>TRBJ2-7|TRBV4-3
CASSWDQGSYEQYF
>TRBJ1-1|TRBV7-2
CASSRDRGGAFF
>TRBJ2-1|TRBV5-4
CAYQGQNYNEQFF
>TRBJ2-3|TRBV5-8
CASSRGGLARTDTQYF
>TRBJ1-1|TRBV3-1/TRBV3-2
CASSQSGDAGPTAFF
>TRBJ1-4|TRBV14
CASSQAAELFF
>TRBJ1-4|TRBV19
CASINSATNEKLFF
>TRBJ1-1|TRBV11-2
CASRQPGTGNTEAFF
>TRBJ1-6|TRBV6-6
CASSPPQASSYNSPLHF
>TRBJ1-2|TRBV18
CASSSQGQPNYGYTF
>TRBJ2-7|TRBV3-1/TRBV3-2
CASSPSWPGPYEQYF
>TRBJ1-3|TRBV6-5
CASSSQARGPGNTIYF
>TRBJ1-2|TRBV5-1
CASSLTAEGGADYGYTF
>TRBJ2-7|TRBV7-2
CASSPPSRYEQYF
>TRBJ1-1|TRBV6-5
CASTDRQYTEAFF
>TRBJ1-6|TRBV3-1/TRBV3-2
CASSQGGAYNSPLHF
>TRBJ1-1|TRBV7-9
CASSLSRNTEAFF
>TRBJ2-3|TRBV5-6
CASSRGQRGGTDTQYF
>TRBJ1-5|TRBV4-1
CASSQTDRGLGQPQHF
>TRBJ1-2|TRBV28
CASSEDINYGYTF
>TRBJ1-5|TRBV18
CASSPQQGVNQPQHF
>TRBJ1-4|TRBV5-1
CASSLMSSEKLFF
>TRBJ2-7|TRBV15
CATSRDPTYEQYF
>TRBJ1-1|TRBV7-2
CASSLPVRNTEAFF
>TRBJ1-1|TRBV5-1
CASSTTLTNTEAFF
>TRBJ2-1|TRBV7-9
CASSGSGSSSYNEQFF
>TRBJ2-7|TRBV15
CATSRDSPYEQYF
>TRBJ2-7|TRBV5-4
CASSLGTGVFEQYF
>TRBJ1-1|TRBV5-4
CASSLQMNTEAFF
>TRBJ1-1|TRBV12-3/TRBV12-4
CASSTGDTAFF
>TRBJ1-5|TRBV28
CASSLGQGAQPQHF
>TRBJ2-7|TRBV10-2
CASSESGRTSYEQYF
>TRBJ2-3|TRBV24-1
CATSDAGTGGHTQYF
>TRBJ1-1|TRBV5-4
CASSPLGLGATEAFF
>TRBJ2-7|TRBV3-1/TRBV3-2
CASSQDSGHSSSYEQYF
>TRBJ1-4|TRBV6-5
CASSYGAETNEKLFF
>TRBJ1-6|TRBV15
CATSRGTTNSPLHF
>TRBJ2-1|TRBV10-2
CASRGQGLTGEQFF
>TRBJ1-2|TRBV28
CASSAGIYGYTF
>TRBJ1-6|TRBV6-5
CASSYNFYNSPLHF
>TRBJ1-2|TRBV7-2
CASSLGAGLGGYTF
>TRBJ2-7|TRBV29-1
CSVERQGAYEYEQYF
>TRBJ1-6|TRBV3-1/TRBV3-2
CASSQDATGGAWNSPLHF
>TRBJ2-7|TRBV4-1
CASSQVLAGGSYEQYF